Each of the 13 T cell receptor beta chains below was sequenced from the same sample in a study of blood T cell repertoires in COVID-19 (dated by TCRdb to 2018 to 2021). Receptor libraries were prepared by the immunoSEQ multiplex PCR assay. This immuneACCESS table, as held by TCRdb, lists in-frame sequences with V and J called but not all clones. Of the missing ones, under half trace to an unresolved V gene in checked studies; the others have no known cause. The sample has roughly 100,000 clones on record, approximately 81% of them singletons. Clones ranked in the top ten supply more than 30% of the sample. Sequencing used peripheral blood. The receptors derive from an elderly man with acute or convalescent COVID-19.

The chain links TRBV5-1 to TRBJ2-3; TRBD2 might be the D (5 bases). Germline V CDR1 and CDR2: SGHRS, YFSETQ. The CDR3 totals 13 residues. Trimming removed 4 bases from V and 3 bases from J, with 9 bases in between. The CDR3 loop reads CASSPTGTDTQYF. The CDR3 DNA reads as TGCGCCAGCAGCCCCACGGGGACAGATACGCAGTATTTT.

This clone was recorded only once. The CDR3 here is CASGLGQAVSGNTIYF. The CDR3 DNA is TGTGCTAGTGGTTTGGGACAGGCCGTCTCTGGAAACACCATATATTTT. The chain uses TRBV12-5 and TRBJ1-3; tentatively, D is TRBD1 (6 bases). Trimming removed 1 base at V and 0 bases at J, with 10 bases between. The V gene's germline CDR1 is LGHNT and CDR2 FRNRAP. The CDR3 covers 16 residues. Full variable domain (rest looked up from reference TRBV12-5 and TRBJ1-3): DARVTQTPRHKVTEMGQEVTMRCQPILGHNTVFWYRQTMMQGLELLAYFRNRAPLDDSGMPKDRFSAEMPDATLATLKIQPSEPRDSAVYFCASGLGQAVSGNTIYFGEGSWLTVV.

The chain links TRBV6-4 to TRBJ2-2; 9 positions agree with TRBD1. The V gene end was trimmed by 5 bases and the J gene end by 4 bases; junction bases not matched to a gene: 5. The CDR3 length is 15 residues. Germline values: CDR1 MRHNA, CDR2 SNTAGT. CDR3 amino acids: CASSTGGAGTGELFF. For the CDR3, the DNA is TGTGCCAGCAGTACAGGGGGCGCGGGCACCGGGGAGCTGTTTTTT.

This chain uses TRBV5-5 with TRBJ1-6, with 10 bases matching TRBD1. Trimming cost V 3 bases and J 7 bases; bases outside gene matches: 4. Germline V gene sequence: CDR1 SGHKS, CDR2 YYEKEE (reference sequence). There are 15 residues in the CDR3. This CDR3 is CASSWPGQGNSPLHF. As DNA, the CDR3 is TGTGCCAGCAGCTGGCCGGGACAGGGGAATTCACCCCTCCACTTT.

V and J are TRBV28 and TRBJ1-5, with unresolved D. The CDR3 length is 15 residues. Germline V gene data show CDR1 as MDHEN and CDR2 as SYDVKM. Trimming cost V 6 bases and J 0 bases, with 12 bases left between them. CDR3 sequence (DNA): TGTGCCAGCAGCCCACCGGTAATTAGCAATCAGCCCCAGCATTTT. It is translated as CASSPPVISNQPQHF.

CDR3 region: CASSVALTGYEQYF. DNA for the CDR3: TGTGCCAGCAGCGTGGCCCTTACGGGGTACGAGCAGTACTTC. The V call is TRBV9, the J call TRBJ2-7, with D possibly TRBD2 on 5 matching bases. From germline, CDR1 is SGDLS and CDR2 YYNGEE. This CDR3 has 14 amino acids. Deletions cut 2 bases from V and 4 bases from J, with 13 bases between.

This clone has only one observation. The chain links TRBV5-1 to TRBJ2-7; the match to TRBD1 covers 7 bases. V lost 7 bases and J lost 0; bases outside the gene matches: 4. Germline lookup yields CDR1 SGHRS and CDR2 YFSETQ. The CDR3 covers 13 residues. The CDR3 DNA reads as TGCGCCAGCCGGGACAGCAGCTCCTACGAGCAGTACTTC. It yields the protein CASRDSSSYEQYF.

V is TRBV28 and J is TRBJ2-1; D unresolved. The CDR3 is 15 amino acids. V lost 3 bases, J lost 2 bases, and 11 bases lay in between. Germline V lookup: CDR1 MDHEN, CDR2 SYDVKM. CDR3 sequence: CASSFLADPYNEQFF. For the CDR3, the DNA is TGTGCCAGCAGTTTCTTAGCCGATCCCTACAATGAGCAGTTCTTC.

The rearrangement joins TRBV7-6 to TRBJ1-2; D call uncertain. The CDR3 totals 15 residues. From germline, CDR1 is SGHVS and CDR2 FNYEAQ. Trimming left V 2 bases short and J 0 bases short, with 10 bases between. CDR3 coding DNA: TGTGCCAGCAGCTTAATAACAGATACTAACTATGGCTACACCTTC. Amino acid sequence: CASSLITDTNYGYTF.

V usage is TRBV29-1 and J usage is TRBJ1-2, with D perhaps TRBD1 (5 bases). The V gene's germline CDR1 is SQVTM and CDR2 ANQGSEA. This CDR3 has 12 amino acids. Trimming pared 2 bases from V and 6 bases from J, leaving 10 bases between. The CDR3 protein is CSVEIRVHGYTF. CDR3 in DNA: TGCAGCGTTGAAATCAGGGTTCATGGCTACACCTTC. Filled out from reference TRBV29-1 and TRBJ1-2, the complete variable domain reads SAVISQKPSRDICQRGTSLTIQCQVDSQVTMMFWYRQQPGQSLTLIATANQGSEATYESGFVIDKFPISRPNLTFSTLTVSNMSPEDSSIYLCSVEIRVHGYTFGSGTRLTVV.

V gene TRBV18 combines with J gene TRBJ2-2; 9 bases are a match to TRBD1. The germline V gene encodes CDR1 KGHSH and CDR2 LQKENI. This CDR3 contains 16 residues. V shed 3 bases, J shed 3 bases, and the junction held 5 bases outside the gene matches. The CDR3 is CASSPRTGEDTGELFF. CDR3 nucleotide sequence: TGTGCCAGCTCACCTAGGACAGGGGAAGACACCGGGGAGCTGTTTTTT.

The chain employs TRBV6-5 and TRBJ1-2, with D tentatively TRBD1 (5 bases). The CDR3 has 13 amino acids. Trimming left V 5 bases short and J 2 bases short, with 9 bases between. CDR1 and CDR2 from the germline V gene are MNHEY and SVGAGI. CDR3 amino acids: CASSRDSNYGYTF. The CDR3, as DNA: TGTGCCAGCAGTCGGGACTCCAACTATGGCTACACCTTC.

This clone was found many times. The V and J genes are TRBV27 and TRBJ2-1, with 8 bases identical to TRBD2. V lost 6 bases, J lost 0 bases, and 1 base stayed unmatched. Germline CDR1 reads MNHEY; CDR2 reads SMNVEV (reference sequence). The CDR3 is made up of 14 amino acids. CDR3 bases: TGTGCCAGCAGGCGGGAGGCCTCCTACAATGAGCAGTTCTTC. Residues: CASRREASYNEQFF.